Detailed here is one T cell receptor beta chain. Its antigen remains unidentified. The library was built from around 0.4 ug RNA with molecular barcoded adaptors for alpha/delta and beta/gamma chains. MiXCR was run by TCRdb on the reads, yielding one entry per CDR3 protein. This table holds approximately 65,000 distinct CDR3 sequences, 11% to 15% found once. The ends were cut back, 0 bases at V and 0 bases at J, with 7 bases in the middle. The CDR3 is made up of 15 amino acids. The entry originates in a study of read filtering for tumor transcriptome and immune sequencing. Study results and caveats: Correlation between methods rose after single-read clonotypes were removed.

This sequence originates from a donor aged 40 or over with multiple myeloma. The sequenced material came from a population of CD138-negative cells sorted from bone marrow. The chain is built from TRBV12-3 or TRBV12-4 and TRBJ2-3, with D hard to call. The CDR3 nucleotides read TGTGCCAGCAGTTTAGCCCCTGGGAGCACAGATACGCAGTATTTT. Amino acid sequence: CASSLAPGSTDTQYF.